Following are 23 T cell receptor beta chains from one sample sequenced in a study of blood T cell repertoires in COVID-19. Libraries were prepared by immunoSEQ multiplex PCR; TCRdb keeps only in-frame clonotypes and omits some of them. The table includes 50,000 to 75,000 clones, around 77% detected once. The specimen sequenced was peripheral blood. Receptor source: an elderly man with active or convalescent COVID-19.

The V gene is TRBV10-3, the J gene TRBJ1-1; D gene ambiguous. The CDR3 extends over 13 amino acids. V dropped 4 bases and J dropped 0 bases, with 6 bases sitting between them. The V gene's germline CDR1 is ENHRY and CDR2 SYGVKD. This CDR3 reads CAISGSLNTEAFF. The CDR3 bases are TGTGCCATCAGTGGGAGTCTGAACACTGAAGCTTTCTTT.

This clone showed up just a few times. The CDR3 nucleotides are TGTGCCAGCAGCGTCTCGGGACTCTCCGCGGGTGGCGGTTCACCCCTCCACTTT. It translates to CASSVSGLSAGGGSPLHF. V gene TRBV9 combines with J gene TRBJ1-6, with a possible D match to TRBD1 (5 bases). The CDR3 length is 18 residues. The ends were cut back, 2 bases at V and 9 bases at J, with 24 bases in the middle. Germline values: CDR1 SGDLS, CDR2 YYNGEE.

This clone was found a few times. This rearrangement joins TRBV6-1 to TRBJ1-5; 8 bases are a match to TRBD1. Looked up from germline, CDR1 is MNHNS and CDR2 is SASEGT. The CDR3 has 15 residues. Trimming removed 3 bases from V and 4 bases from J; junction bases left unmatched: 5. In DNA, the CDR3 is TGTGCCAGCAGTGACCAGGACAGGGCGAATCAGCCCCAGCATTTT. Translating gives CASSDQDRANQPQHF.

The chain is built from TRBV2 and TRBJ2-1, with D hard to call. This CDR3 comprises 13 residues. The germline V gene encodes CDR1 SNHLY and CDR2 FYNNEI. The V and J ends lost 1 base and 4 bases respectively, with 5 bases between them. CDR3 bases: TGTGCCAGCAGTGAAGACGGGTACAATGAGCAGTTCTTC. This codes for CASSEDGYNEQFF. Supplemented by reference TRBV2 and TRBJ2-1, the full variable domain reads EPEVTQTPSHQVTQMGQEVILRCVPISNHLYFYWYRQILGQKVEFLVSFYNNEISEKSEIFDDQFSVERPDGSNFTLKIRSTKLEDSAMYFCASSEDGYNEQFFGPGTRLTVL.

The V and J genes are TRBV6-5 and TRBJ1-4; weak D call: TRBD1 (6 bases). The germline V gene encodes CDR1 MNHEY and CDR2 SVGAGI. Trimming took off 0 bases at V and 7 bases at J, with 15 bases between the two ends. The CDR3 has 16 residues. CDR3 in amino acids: CASSYSPDSFPEKLFF. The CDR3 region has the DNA TGTGCCAGCAGTTACTCCCCGGACAGTTTCCCTGAAAAACTGTTTTTT.

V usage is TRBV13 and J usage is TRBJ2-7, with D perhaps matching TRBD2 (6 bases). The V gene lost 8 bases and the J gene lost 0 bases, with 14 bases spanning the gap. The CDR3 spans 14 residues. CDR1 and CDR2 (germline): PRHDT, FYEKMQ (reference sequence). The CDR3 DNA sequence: TGTGCCAGCCTCGTGGCGGGAAGCTCCTACGAGCAGTACTTC. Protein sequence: CASLVAGSSYEQYF. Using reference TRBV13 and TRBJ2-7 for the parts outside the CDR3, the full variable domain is AAGVIQSPRHLIKEKRETATLKCYPIPRHDTVYWYQQGPGQDPQFLISFYEKMQSDKGSIPDRFSAQQFSDYHSELNMSSLELGDSALYFCASLVAGSSYEQYFGPGTRLTVT.

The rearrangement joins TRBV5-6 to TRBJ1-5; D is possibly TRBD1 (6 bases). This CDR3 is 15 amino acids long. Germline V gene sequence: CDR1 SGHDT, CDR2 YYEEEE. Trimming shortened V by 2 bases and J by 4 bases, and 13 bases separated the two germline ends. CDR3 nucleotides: TGTGCCAGCAGCTTCCGACAGGTGGAAAATCAGCCCCAGCATTTT. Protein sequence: CASSFRQVENQPQHF.

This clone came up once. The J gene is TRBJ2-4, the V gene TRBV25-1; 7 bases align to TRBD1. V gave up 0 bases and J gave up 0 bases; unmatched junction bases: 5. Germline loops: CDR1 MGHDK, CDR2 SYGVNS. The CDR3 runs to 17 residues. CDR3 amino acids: CASSEYDRALAKNIQYF. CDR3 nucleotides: TGTGCCAGCAGTGAATACGACAGGGCCCTAGCCAAAAACATTCAGTACTTC.

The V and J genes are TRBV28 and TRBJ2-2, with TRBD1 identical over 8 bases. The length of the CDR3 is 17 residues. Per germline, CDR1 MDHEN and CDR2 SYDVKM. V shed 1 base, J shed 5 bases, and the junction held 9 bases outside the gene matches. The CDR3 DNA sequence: TGTGCCAGCAGTTTATCCGGGACAGGAGTTGGGACCGGGGAGCTGTTTTTT. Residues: CASSLSGTGVGTGELFF.

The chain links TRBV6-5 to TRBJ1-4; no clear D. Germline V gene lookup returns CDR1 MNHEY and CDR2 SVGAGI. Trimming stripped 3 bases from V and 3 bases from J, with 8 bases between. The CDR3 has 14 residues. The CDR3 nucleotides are TGTGCCAGCAGTTATCAGCGCTCTAATGAAAAACTGTTTTTT. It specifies CASSYQRSNEKLFF.

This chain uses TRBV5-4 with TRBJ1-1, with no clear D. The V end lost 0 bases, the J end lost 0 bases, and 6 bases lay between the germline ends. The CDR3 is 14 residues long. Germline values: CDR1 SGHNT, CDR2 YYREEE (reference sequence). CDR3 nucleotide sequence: TGTGCCAGCAGCTTGGGGGGAGTGAACACTGAAGCTTTCTTT. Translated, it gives CASSLGGVNTEAFF.

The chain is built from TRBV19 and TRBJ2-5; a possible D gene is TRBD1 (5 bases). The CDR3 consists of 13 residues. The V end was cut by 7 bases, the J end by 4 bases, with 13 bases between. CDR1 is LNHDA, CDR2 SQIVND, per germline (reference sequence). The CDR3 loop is CASKAREVETQYF. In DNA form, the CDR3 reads TGTGCCAGTAAAGCCAGGGAAGTAGAGACCCAGTACTTC.

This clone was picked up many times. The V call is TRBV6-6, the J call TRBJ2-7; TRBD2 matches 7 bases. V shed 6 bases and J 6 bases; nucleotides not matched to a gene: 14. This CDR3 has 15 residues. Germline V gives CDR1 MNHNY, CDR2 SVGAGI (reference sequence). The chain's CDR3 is CASSRRGEASGEQYF. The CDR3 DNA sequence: TGTGCCAGCAGCCGCCGGGGGGAGGCCTCCGGCGAGCAGTACTTC.

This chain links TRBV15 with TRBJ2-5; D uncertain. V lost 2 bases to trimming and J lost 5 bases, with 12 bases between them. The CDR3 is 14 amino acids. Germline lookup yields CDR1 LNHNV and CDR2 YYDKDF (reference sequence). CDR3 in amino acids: CATSRPLSVETQYF. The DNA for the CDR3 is TGTGCCACCAGCAGACCTTTAAGCGTGGAGACCCAGTACTTC.

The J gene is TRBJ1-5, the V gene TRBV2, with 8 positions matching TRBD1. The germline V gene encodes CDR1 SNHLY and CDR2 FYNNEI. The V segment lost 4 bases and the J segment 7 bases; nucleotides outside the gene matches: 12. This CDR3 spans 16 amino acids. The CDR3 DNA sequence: TGTGCCAGCAGTGGAAGAGGCAGGGGGCAAGGGCAGCCCCAGCATTTT. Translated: CASSGRGRGQGQPQHF.

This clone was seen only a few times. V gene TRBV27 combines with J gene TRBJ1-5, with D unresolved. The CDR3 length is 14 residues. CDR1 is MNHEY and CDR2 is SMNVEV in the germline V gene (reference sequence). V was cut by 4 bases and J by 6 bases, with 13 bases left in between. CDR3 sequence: CASSSSTGGQPQHF. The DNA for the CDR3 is TGTGCCAGCAGTTCCTCCACCGGCGGTCAGCCCCAGCATTTT.

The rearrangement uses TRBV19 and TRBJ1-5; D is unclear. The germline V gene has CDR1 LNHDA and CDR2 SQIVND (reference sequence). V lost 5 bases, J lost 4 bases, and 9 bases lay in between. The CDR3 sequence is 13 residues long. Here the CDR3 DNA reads TGTGCCAGTAGTGGGCCAGCAAATCAGCCCCAGCATTTT. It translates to CASSGPANQPQHF.

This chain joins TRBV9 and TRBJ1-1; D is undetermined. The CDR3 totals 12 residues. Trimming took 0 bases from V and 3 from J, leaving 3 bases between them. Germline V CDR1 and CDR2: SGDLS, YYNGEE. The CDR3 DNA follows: TGTGCCAGCAGCGTAGCGGACACTGAAGCTTTCTTT. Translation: CASSVADTEAFF.

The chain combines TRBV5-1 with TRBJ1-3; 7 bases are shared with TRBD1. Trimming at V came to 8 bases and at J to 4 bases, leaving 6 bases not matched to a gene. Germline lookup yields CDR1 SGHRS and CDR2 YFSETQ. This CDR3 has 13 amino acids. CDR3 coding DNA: TGCGCCAGGAGCAGGGGGTCCGGAAACACCATATATTTT. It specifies CARSRGSGNTIYF.

For the CDR3, the DNA is TGCGCCAGCAAAAGAGGGGGGGGCGCCGCAACTAATGAAAAACTGTTTTTT. Translating it yields CASKRGGGAATNEKLFF. The chain is built from TRBV5-1 and TRBJ1-4; perhaps TRBD1 as D (6 bases). V lost 6 bases, J lost 0 bases, and 18 bases lay in between. There are 17 residues in the CDR3. Germline V gene sequence: CDR1 SGHRS, CDR2 YFSETQ.

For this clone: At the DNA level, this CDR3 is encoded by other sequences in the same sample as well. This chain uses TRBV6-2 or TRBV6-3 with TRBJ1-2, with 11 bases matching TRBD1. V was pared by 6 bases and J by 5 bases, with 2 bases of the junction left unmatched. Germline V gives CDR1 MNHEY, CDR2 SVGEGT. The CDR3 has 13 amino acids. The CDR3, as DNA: TGTGCCAGCAGCCGGGACAGGGGGTATGGCTACACCTTC. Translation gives CASSRDRGYGYTF.

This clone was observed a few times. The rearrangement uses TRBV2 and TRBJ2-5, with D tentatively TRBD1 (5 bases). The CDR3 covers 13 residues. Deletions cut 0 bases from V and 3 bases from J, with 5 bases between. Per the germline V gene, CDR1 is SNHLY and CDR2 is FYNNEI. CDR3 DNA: TGTGCCAGCAGTGAAGCGACAGAAGAGACCCAGTACTTC. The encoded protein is CASSEATEETQYF. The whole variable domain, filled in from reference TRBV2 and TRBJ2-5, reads EPEVTQTPSHQVTQMGQEVILRCVPISNHLYFYWYRQILGQKVEFLVSFYNNEISEKSEIFDDQFSVERPDGSNFTLKIRSTKLEDSAMYFCASSEATEETQYFGPGTRLLVL.

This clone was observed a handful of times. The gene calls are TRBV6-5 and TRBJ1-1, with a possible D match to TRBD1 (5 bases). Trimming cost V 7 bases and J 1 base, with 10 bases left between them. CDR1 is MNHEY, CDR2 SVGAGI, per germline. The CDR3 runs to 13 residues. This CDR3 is CASNQQENTEAFF. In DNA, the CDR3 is TGTGCCAGCAACCAACAGGAGAACACTGAAGCTTTCTTT.